This T cell receptor (beta chain) came from a study of CD8 T cells in Susac syndrome. General study points: The TCR sequencing and HLA analysis in the study involved a relatively small number of individuals, as the study acknowledged.

The CDR3 covers 17 residues. Trimming at V came to 4 bases and at J to 2 bases, leaving 7 bases not matched to a gene. Germline CDR1 and CDR2: SGDLS and YYNGEE. Concerning this clonotype: Its matching antigen is unknown.

Random-hexamer reverse transcription was applied to about 0.45 to 1 ug RNA. The immunoSEQ assay covered 54 Vbeta and 13 Jbeta segments for CDR3. Via MiXCR, TCRdb re-called the immunoSEQ multiplex PCR reads, giving one row per CDR3 protein. This table holds roughly 120,000 distinct CDR3 sequences, approximately 94% found once. This chain links TRBV9 with TRBJ2-1, with 12 bases matching TRBD2. This clonotype was obtained from a human donor with multiple sclerosis. The material sequenced was CD4+ T cells from PBMCs. The DNA of the CDR3 is TGTGCCAGCAGCCCTGGACTAGCGGGAACCCCCTACAATGAGCAGTTCTTC. This gives the protein CASSPGLAGTPYNEQFF.